Here is one TCR beta chain with its context. Its matching antigen is unknown. V shed 2 bases and J shed 2 bases, with 13 bases lying between them. This CDR3 spans 15 amino acids. The germline CDR1 and CDR2 sequences are SGHRS and YFSETQ. PCR used 60 Vbeta primers and 13 Jbeta primers. Assay used: immunoSEQ multiplex PCR; TCRdb lists only in-frame clones, some missing. Here the sample spans about 100,000 clones, roughly 80% being singletons. The data are from a study of cytomegalovirus exposure and HLA in healthy donors. Study findings and constraints: Common viral pathogens (according to a later analysis) appeared linked to several of the most significant clusters.

The specimen was PBMCs. This chain uses TRBV5-1 with TRBJ1-1; D gene ambiguous. This sequence was found in a man aged 50 to 60 in good health and CMV-seropositive. CDR3 loop: CASSLGGIQNTEAFF. DNA of the CDR3: TGCGCCAGCAGCTTAGGCGGGATCCAAAACACTGAAGCTTTCTTT.